These 16 T cell receptor beta chains share one sample of origin, sequenced in a study of shared clonotypes between healthy human individuals. Clones were read by immunoSEQ multiplex PCR, and TCRdb kept only the in-frame ones, dropping some. The top ten hold about 12% of the sample, which has approximately 440,000 clones, roughly three quarters seen once. Sequenced input: PBMCs. The receptors were gathered from a woman aged 40-49 years in good health. Some clones in this sample may be carry-over from other donors' samples.

This clone was recorded only once. This chain connects TRBV4-2 to TRBJ1-4; 8 bases align to TRBD1. J lost 8 bases, V lost 4 bases, and 6 bases had no gene match. Germline CDR1 reads LGHNA; CDR2 reads YNFKEQ. The CDR3 totals 14 residues. The CDR3 is CASSLGQGGEKLFF. Here the CDR3 DNA reads TGTGCCAGCAGCCTAGGACAGGGTGGGGAAAAACTGTTTTTT.

A note on this clone: A much larger clone is a single base away; this may be a read error. Other nucleotide sequences from this sample produce the same CDR3. This chain connects TRBV6-4 to TRBJ2-2; 7 nucleotides line up with TRBD2. Germline-derived CDR1 and CDR2 are MRHNA and SNTAGT. The CDR3 consists of 15 residues. The CDR3 loop reads CASSVEAGDTGELLF. The CDR3 DNA reads TGTGCCAGCAGTGTGGAGGCGGGAGACACCGGGGAGCTGCTTTTT.

The chain links TRBV6-6 to TRBJ1-5; D is ambiguous. The CDR3 runs 16 residues. The germline V gene has CDR1 MNHNY and CDR2 SVGAGI (reference sequence). The ends were cut back, 0 bases at V and 3 bases at J, with 12 bases in the middle. CDR3 protein: CASSYSDSRDNQPQHF. DNA for the CDR3: TGTGCCAGCAGTTACTCCGATTCTCGGGACAATCAGCCCCAGCATTTT.

This clone was seen once. This chain uses TRBV30 with TRBJ1-5; TRBD1 matches 10 bases. The CDR3 sequence is 13 residues long. With 7 bases clipped from V and 5 bases from J, the junction kept 5 bases outside the gene matches. Per the germline V gene, CDR1 is GTSNPN and CDR2 is SVGIG (reference sequence). CDR3 sequence: CALRQGAHQPQHF. The CDR3 coding sequence is TGTGCCTTAAGACAGGGGGCCCATCAGCCCCAGCATTTT.

CDR3 nucleotides: TGTGCCCGCCGGGATTGGCGGGGGGGAGGCTCCTACGAGCAGTACTTC. Protein: CARRDWRGGGSYEQYF. J is TRBJ2-7 and V is TRBV2, with 9 nucleotides matching TRBD2. The J segment lost 0 bases and the V segment lost 11 bases, leaving 14 bases of the junction unmatched. The CDR3 has 16 amino acids. The germline V gene has CDR1 SNHLY and CDR2 FYNNEI.

The V and J genes are TRBV19 and TRBJ2-7; D possibly corresponds to TRBD2 (5 bases). The CDR3 is 16 amino acids. V lost 2 bases to trimming and J lost 3 bases, with 17 bases between them. Germline V gene sequence: CDR1 LNHDA, CDR2 SQIVND (reference sequence). For the CDR3, the DNA is TGTGCCAGTAGTATATCCGTCCCGGGGAGTGGCTACGAGCAGTACTTC. This sequence encodes CASSISVPGSGYEQYF.

The chain carries TRBV7-3 and TRBJ2-1; possibly TRBD1 or TRBD2 for D (5 bases each). CDR3 size: 14 residues. The germline V and J ends were trimmed by 4 bases and 5 bases, with 12 bases remaining between them. Per the germline V gene, CDR1 is SGHTA and CDR2 is FQGTGA. The CDR3 sequence is CASSSAGTHNEQFF. CDR3 DNA: TGTGCCAGCAGCTCCGCCGGGACCCACAATGAGCAGTTCTTC.

This clone was detected a few times. V and J are TRBV28 and TRBJ1-1; D may be TRBD1 (5 bases). The CDR3 loop spans 15 amino acids. Deletions cut 5 bases from V and 5 bases from J, with 18 bases between. The germline gives CDR1 MDHEN, CDR2 SYDVKM. The CDR3 sequence: CASSRRSGWETEAFF. The CDR3 DNA reads TGTGCCAGCAGTCGACGATCAGGGTGGGAAACTGAAGCTTTCTTT.

The rearrangement links TRBV5-8 to TRBJ2-2; TRBD2 agrees at 8 bases. The CDR3 totals 14 residues. V lost 8 bases and J lost 8; bases outside the gene matches: 11. CDR1 is SGHTS, CDR2 YDEGEE, per germline. CDR3 sequence: CASGLARPGGELFF. Written as DNA, the CDR3 is TGTGCCAGTGGACTAGCCCGACCGGGTGGGGAGCTGTTTTTT.

The V call is TRBV18, the J call TRBJ1-5, with a weak D call TRBD1 (5 bases). Germline V gene sequence: CDR1 KGHSH, CDR2 LQKENI. CDR3 size: 16 residues. The V and J ends lost 3 bases and 2 bases respectively, with 14 bases between them. As DNA, the CDR3 is TGTGCCAGCTCACCCTCGGTTCCGGGGGGCAATCAGCCCCAGCATTTT. It is translated as CASSPSVPGGNQPQHF. Filled out from reference TRBV18 and TRBJ1-5, the complete variable domain reads NAGVMQNPRHLVRRRGQEARLRCSPMKGHSHVYWYRQLPEEGLKFMVYLQKENIIDESGMPKERFSAEFPKEGPSILRIQQVVRGDSAAYFCASSPSVPGGNQPQHFGDGTRLSIL.

The rearrangement links TRBV21-1 to TRBJ2-7; the table's TRBD1 call for D was not verified on the DNA. TRBV21-1 is listed as a pseudogene. This CDR3 region has 17 residues. CDR3 bases: TGTGCCAGCAGCAAGACCACCAGCACCTGGGCCTTCTACGAGCAGTACTTC. Translation gives CASSKTTSTWAFYEQYF.

For this clone: It differs at one base from a far larger clone, so likely a read error. This chain connects TRBV30 to TRBJ2-3; TRBD1 matches 9 bases. Trimming removed 6 bases from V and 1 base from J; junction bases left unmatched: 2. Per the germline V gene, CDR1 is GTSNPN and CDR2 is SVGIG (reference sequence). The CDR3 consists of 13 residues. The CDR3 sequence is CACRDRGTDTQYF. The CDR3 DNA is TGTGCCTGCCGGGACAGGGGCACAGATACGCAGTATTTT.

On this clone: This sequence is one base from a far larger clone and is likely a read error. The V gene is TRBV30, the J gene TRBJ1-2; tentatively, D is TRBD1 (6 bases). V was clipped by 8 bases and J by 5 bases, with 21 bases between them. The CDR3 loop spans 14 amino acids. The germline gives CDR1 GTSNPN, CDR2 SVGIG (reference sequence). This CDR3 is CARKRQESPYGYTF. CDR3 DNA sequence: TGTGCCCGGAAGCGACAGGAATCCCCTTATGGCTACACCTTC. The full variable domain, its missing parts supplied by reference TRBV30 and TRBJ1-2, is SQTIHQWPATLVQPVGSPLSLECTVEGTSNPNLYWYRQAAGRGLQLLFYSVGIGQISSEVPQNLSASRPQDRQFILSSKKLLLSDSGFYLCARKRQESPYGYTFGSGTRLTVV.

A single count supports this clone. Germline is not matched at one junction end, which may reflect a read error. This rearrangement joins TRBV7-7 to TRBJ2-7; 7 bases agree with TRBD2. The CDR3 loop spans 15 amino acids. Germline CDR1 is SSHAT and CDR2 is FNYEAQ (reference sequence). CDR3 protein: CASSPAAGKTYEQYF. CDR3 nucleotides: TGTGCTAGCAGCCCGGCAGCGGGAAAGACCTACGAGCAGTACTTC. Full variable domain (outside the CDR3, taken from reference TRBV7-7 and TRBJ2-7): GAGVSQSPRYKVTKRGQDVTLRCDPISSHATLYWYQQALGQGPEFLTYFNYEAQPDKSGLPSDRFSAERPEGSISTLTIQRTEQRDSAMYRCASSPAAGKTYEQYFGPGTRLTVT.

This clone was counted a few times. The chain combines TRBV6-6 with TRBJ2-5, with D hard to call. The J call is uncertain, as TRBJ2-7 better fits the DNA end. The CDR3 has 12 residues. Germline lookup yields CDR1 MNHNY and CDR2 SVGAGI (reference sequence). The CDR3 reads CASTADPYEQYF. DNA for the CDR3: TGTGCCAGCACTGCTGACCCCTACGAGCAGTACTTC.

The V and J genes are TRBV19 and TRBJ2-3, with D tentatively TRBD2 (6 bases). The germline V gene has CDR1 LNHDA and CDR2 SQIVND (reference sequence). This CDR3 spans 14 amino acids. Trimming stripped 7 bases from V and 7 bases from J, with 18 bases between. In DNA form, the CDR3 reads TGTGCCAGTATTGCGGATACCGGGGGAAATACGCAGTATTTT. This codes for CASIADTGGNTQYF.